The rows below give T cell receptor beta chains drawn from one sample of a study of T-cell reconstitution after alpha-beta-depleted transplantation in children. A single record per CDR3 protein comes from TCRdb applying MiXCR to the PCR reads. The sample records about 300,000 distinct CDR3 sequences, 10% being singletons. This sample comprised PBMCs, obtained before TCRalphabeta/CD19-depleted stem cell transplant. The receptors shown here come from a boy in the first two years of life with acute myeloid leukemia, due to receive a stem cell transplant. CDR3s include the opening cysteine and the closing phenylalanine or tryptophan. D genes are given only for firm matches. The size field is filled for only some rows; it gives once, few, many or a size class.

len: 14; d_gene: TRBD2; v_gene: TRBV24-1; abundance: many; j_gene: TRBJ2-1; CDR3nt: TGTGCCACCAGTGATTTCTGGACTAGTGGGGAGCAGTTCTTC; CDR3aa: CATSDFWTSGEQFF
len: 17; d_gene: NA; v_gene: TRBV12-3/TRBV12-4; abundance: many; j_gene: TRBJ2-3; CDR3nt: TGTGCCAGCAGTTTACCCCCCCCACTTGGAATCCTAGATACGCAGTATTTT; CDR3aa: CASSLPPPLGILDTQYF
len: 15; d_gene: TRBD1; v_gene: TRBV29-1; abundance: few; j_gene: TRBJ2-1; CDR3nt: TGCAGCGTTGAAGATCGCCAGGGGGCAAGGGACGGGCAGTTCTTC; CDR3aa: CSVEDRQGARDGQFF
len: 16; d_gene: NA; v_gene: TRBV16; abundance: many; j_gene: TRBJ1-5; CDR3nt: TGTGCCAGCAGCCCGTTCGCGGGACAACGAAATCAGCCCCAGCATTTT; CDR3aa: CASSPFAGQRNQPQHF
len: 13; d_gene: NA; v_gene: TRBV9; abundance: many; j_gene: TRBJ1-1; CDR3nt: TGTGCCAGCAGCGTAGCGGCAGGCACTGAAGCTTTCTTT; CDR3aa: CASSVAAGTEAFF
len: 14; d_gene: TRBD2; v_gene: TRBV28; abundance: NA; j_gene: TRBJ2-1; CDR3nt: TGTGCCACACGTCGGACTAGCGGATACAATGAGCAGTTCTTC; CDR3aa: CATRRTSGYNEQFF
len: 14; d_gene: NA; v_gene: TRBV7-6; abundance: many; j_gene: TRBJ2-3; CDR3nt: TGTGCCAGCAGCTTACCCGGCCTCACAGATACGCAGTATTTT; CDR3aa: CASSLPGLTDTQYF
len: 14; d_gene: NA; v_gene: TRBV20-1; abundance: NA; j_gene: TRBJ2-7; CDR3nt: TGCAGTGTAGGTCAGCTTGGACTTCTACGAGGGCAGTACTTC; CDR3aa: CSVGQLGLLRGQYF
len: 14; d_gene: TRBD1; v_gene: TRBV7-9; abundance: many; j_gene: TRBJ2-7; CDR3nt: TGTGCCAGCAGCGTGGGACAGGGGGTCTACGAGCAGTACTTC; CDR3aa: CASSVGQGVYEQYF
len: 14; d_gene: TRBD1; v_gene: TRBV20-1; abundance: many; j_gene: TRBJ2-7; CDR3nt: TGCAGTGCTAGAAGGGACAGGGGAACCTACGAGCAGTACTTC; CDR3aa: CSARRDRGTYEQYF
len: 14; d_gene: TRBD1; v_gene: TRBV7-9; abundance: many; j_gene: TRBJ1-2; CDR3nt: TGTGCCAGCAGCTTAGACGGGACAGGGCCTGGCTACACCTTC; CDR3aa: CASSLDGTGPGYTF
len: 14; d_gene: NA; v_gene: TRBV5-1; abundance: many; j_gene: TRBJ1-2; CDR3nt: TGCGCCAGCAGCCCGACGACTGCTAACTATGGCTACACCTTC; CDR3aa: CASSPTTANYGYTF
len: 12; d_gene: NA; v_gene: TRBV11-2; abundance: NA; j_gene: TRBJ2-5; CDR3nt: TGTGCCAGCAGCGTGCTGGGTGAGACCCAGTACTTC; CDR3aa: CASSVLGETQYF
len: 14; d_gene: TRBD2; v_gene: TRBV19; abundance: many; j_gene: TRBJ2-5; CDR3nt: TGTGCCAGTAGTACCGGGAGGGCCACTGAGACCCAGTACTTC; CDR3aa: CASSTGRATETQYF
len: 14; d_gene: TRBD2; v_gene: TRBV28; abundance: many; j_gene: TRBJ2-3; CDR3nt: TGTGCCAGCAGTGACGGGAGGAACACAGATACGCAGTATTTT; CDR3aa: CASSDGRNTDTQYF
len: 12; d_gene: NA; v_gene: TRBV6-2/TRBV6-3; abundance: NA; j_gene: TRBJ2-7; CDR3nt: TGTGCCAGCAGTTATATCTCCTACGAGCAGTACTTC; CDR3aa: CASSYISYEQYF
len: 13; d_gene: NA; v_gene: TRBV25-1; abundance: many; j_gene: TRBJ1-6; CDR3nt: TGTGCCAGCAGTGACCGGTCTCATGCGCCCCTCCACTTT; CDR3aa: CASSDRSHAPLHF
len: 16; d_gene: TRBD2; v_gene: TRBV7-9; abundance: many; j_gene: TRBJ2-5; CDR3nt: TGTGCCAGCAGCTTAGGAATAGCGGGAGAGGGAGAGACCCAGTACTTC; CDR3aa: CASSLGIAGEGETQYF
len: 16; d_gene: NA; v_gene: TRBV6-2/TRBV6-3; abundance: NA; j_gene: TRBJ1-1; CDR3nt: TGTGCCAGCAGGTACCAACAGGGATCGGCGAACACTGAAGCTTTCTTT; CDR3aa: CASRYQQGSANTEAFF
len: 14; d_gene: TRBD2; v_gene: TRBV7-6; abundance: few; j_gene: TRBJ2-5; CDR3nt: TGTGCCAGCAGCTTATACGGGGGGGGGGAGACCCAGTACTTC; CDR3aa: CASSLYGGGETQYF
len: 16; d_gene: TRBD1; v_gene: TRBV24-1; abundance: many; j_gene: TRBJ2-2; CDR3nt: TGTGCTACCAGTGAAACCGGGACAGGGCGAAGCGGGGAGCTGTTTTTT; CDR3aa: CATSETGTGRSGELFF
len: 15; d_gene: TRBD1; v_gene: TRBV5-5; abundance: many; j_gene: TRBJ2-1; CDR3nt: TGTGCCAGCAGCTCCCGGGACAGGGTCTACAATGAGCAGTTCTTC; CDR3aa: CASSSRDRVYNEQFF
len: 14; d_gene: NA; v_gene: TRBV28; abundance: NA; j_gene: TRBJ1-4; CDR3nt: TGTGCCAGCAGACCGTTCAGGGTGAATGAAAAACTGTTTTTT; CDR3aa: CASRPFRVNEKLFF
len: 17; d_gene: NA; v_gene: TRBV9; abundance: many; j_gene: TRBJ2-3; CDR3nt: TGTGCCAGCAGCGTAGCTAGGGCAATCGGGGTGGCAGATACGCAGTATTTT; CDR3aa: CASSVARAIGVADTQYF
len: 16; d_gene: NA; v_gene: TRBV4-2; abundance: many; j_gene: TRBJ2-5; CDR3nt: TGTGCCAGCAGCCAAGTTGCAGCGGCCCAACAAGAGACCCAGTACTTC; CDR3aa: CASSQVAAAQQETQYF
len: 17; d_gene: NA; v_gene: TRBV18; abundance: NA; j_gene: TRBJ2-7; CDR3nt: TGTGCCAGCTCACCGACCCGGGACGCATGGGCACCCTACGAGCAGTACTTC; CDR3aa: CASSPTRDAWAPYEQYF
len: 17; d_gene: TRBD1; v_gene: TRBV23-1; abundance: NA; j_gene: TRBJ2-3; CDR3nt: TGCGCCAGCAGTCAATGGGGGTGGACAGGATACACAGATACGCAGTATTTT; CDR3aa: CASSQWGWTGYTDTQYF
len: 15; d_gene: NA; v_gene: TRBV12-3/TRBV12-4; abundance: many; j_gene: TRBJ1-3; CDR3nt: TGTGCCAGCACCGGGGAGGATAACTCTGGAAACACCATATATTTT; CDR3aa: CASTGEDNSGNTIYF
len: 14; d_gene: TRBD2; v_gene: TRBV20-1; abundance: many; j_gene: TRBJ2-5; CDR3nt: TGCAGTGCTACCGGACTAGCTTATGAGGGGACCCAGTACTTC; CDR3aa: CSATGLAYEGTQYF
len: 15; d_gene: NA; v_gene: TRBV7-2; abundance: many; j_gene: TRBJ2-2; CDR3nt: TGTGCCAGCAGCTTAGGACTCCGGGGAACCGGGGAGCTGTTTTTT; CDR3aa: CASSLGLRGTGELFF
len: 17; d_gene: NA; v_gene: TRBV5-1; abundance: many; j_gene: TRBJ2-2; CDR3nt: TGCGCCAGCAGCTTGACCGCAGGTCAGACGAACACCGGGGAGCTGTTTTTT; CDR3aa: CASSLTAGQTNTGELFF
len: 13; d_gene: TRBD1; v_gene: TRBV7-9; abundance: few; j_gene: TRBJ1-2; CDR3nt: TGTGCCAGCAGCCCCCTTGACAGGGTTGGCTACACCTTC; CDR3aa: CASSPLDRVGYTF
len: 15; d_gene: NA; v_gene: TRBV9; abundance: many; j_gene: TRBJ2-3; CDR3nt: TGTGCCAGCAGCGTAGCTCACGGCGGCACAGATACGCAGTATTTT; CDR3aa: CASSVAHGGTDTQYF
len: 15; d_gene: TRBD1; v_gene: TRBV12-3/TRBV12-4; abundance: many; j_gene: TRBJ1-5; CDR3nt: TGTGCCAGCAGCCCGGGGGACAGGGGGTTTCAGCCCCAGCATTTT; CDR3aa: CASSPGDRGFQPQHF
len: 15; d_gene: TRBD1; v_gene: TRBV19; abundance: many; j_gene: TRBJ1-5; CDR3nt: TGTGCCAGTAGTGTGACAGGGGTTGGGAATCAGCCCCAGCATTTT; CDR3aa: CASSVTGVGNQPQHF
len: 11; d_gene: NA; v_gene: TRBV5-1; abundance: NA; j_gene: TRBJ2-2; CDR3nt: TGCGCCAGCACCCTAACCGGGGAGCTGTTTTTT; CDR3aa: CASTLTGELFF
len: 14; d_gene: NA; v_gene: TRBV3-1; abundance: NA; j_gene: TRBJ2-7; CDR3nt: TGTGCCAGCAGCCAGAACCCCGCCCGACGGGAGCAGTACTTC; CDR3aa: CASSQNPARREQYF
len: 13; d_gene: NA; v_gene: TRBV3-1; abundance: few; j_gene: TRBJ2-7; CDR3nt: TGTGCCAGCAGCCAAGACCTAGACTACGAGCAGTACTTC; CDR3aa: CASSQDLDYEQYF
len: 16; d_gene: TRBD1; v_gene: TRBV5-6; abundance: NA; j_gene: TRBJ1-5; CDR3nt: TGTGCCAGCAGCCCCAGCAGGGGGAGAGGCAATCAGCCCCAGCATTTT; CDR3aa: CASSPSRGRGNQPQHF
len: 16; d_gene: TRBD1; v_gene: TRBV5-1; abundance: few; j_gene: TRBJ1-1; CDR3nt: TGCGCCAGCAGCTTGGAAGGACAGGGAGTGAACACTGAAGCTTTCTTT; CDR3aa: CASSLEGQGVNTEAFF
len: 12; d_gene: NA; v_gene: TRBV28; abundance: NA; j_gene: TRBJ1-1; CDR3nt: TGTGCCGGCAGGGGATTAAACACTGAAGCTTTCTTT; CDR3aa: CAGRGLNTEAFF
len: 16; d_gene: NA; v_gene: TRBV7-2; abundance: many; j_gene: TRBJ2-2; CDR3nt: TGTGCCAGCAGCTTTTCACTAACCGTTAACACCGGGGAGCTGTTTTTT; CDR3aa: CASSFSLTVNTGELFF
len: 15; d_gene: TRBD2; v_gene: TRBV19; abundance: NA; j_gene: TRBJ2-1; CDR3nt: TGTGCCAGTAGTAGAGCGGGGGTATTACACAATGAGCAGTTCTTC; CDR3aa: CASSRAGVLHNEQFF
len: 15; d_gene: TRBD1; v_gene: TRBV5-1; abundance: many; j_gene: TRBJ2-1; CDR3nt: TGCGCCAGCAGCTTTAGGACAGGGGTGTACAATGAGCAGTTCTTC; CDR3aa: CASSFRTGVYNEQFF
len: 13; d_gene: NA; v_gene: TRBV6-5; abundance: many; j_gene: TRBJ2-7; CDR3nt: TGTGCCAGCAGTTACGGGGGGCGAGGCGAGCAGTACTTC; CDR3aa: CASSYGGRGEQYF
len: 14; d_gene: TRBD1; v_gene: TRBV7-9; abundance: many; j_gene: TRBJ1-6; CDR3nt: TGTGCCAGCAGCCCGGACAGGTCGAATTCACCCCTCCACTTT; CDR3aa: CASSPDRSNSPLHF
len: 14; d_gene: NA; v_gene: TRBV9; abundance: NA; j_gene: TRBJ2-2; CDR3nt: TGTGCCAGCAGCGTAGACTTTCCTATAGAGGAGCTGTTTTTT; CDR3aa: CASSVDFPIEELFF